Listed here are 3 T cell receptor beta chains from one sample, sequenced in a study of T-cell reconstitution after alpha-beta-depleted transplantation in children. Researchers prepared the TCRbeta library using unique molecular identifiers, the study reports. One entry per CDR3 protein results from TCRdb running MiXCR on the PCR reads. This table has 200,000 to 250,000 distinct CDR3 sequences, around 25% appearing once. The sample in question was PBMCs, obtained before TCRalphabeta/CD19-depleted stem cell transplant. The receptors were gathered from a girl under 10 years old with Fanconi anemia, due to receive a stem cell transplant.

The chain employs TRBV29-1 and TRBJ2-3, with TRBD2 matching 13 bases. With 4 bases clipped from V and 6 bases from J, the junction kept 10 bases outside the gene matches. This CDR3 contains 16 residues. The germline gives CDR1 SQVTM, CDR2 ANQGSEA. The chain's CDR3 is CSVVPWTSGSGDTQYF. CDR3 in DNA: TGCAGCGTTGTGCCTTGGACTAGCGGGAGTGGTGATACGCAGTATTTT.

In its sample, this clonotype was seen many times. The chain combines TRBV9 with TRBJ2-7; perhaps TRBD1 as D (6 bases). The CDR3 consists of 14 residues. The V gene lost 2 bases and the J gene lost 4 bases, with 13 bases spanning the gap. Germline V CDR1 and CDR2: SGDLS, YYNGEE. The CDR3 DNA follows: TGTGCCAGCAGCGTCGGGACAACAACTTACGAGCAGTACTTC. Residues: CASSVGTTTYEQYF.

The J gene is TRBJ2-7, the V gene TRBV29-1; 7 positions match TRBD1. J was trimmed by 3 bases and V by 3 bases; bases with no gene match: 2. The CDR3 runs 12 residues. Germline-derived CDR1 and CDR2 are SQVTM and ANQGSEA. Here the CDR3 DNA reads TGCAGCGTTGAGGACAGGTTCTACGAGCAGTACTTC. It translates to CSVEDRFYEQYF.